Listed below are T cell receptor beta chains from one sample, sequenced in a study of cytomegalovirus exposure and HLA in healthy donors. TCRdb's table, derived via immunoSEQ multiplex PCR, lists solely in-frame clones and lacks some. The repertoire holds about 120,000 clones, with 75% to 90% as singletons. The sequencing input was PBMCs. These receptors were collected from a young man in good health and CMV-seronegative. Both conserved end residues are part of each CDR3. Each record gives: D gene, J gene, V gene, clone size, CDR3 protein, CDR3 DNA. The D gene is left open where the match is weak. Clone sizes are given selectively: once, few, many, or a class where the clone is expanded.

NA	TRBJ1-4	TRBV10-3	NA	CAISESISGVATNEKLFF	TGTGCCATCAGTGAGTCGATTTCAGGGGTTGCAACTAATGAAAAACTGTTTTTT
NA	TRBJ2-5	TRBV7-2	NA	CASSPQETQYF	TGTGCCAGCAGCCCGCAAGAGACCCAGTACTTC
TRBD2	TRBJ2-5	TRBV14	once	CASSQRRDWTSGSSETQYF	TGTGCCAGCAGCCAACGAAGGGATTGGACTAGCGGGAGCTCAGAGACCCAGTACTTC
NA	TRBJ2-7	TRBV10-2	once	CASSESAGLTYEQYF	TGCGCCAGCAGTGAGTCAGCAGGACTTACCTACGAGCAGTACTTC
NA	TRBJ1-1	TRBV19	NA	CASSVQGSGTEAFF	TGTGCCAGTAGTGTACAGGGTTCGGGCACTGAAGCTTTCTTT
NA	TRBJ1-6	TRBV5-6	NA	CASSFGQANSPLHF	TGTGCCAGCAGCTTCGGACAAGCAAATTCACCCCTCCACTTT
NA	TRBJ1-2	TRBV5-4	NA	CASSLAKSAGVRDGYPF	TGTGCCAGCAGCTTGGCCAAATCCGCAGGGGTAAGGGATGGCTACCCCTTC
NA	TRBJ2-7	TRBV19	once	CASSSHSGNSYEQYF	TGTGCCAGTAGTAGTCATTCCGGGAACTCCTACGAGCAGTACTTC
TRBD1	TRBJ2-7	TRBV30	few	CAYSGTGLQQYF	TGTGCCTATTCCGGGACAGGGCTCCAGCAGTACTTC
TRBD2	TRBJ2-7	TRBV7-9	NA	CASSLLAGGTYEQYF	TGTGCCAGCAGCTTACTAGCGGGAGGAACCTACGAGCAGTACTTC
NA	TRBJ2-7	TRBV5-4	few	CASSLDRTQTYEQYF	TGTGCCAGCAGCTTGGACAGGACCCAGACCTACGAGCAGTACTTC
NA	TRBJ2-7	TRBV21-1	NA	CASRGLIVPGTHEQYF	TGTGCCAGCAGGGGTTTGATCGTCCCCGGGACACACGAGCAGTACTTC
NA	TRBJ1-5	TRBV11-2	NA	CASSSMSNQPQHF	TGTGCCAGCAGCTCTATGAGTAATCAGCCCCAGCATTTT
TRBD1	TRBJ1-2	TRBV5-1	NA	CASSSKGQGGYGYTF	TGCGCCAGCAGCTCAAAGGGACAGGGGGGCTATGGCTACACCTTC
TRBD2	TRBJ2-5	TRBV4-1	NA	CASSQDHFALAGLRTQYF	TGCGCCAGCAGCCAAGATCACTTTGCGCTAGCGGGATTAAGGACCCAGTACTTC
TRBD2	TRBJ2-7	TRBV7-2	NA	CASSIGLGAYEQYF	TGTGCCAGCAGCATCGGACTAGGAGCCTACGAGCAGTACTTC
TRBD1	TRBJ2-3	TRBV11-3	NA	CASSPRTGGNYGKADTQYF	TGTGCCAGCAGCCCCAGGACAGGGGGCAATTACGGGAAGGCAGATACGCAGTATTTT
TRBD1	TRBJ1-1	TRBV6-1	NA	CASSEAIVEGALWDTEAFF	TGTGCCAGCAGTGAAGCAATCGTGGAGGGGGCACTCTGGGACACTGAAGCTTTCTTT
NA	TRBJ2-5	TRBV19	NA	CASSIMGRAQETQYF	TGTGCCAGTAGTATAATGGGCAGGGCCCAAGAGACCCAGTACTTC
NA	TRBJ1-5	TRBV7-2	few	CASSLVAKPSNQPQHF	TGTGCCAGCAGCTTAGTGGCAAAACCGAGCAATCAGCCCCAGCATTTT
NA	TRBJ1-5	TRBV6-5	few	CASSYGRDQPQHF	TGTGCCAGCAGTTACGGCAGGGATCAGCCCCAGCATTTT
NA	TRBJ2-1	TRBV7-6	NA	CASSSAAGGSYNEQFF	TGTGCCAGCAGCTCGGCCGCTGGGGGGTCCTACAATGAGCAGTTCTTC
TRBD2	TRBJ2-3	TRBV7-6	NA	CASSLSRSSGIVTDTQYF	TGTGCCAGCAGCTTAAGTCGTTCTAGCGGGATTGTTACAGATACGCAGTATTTT
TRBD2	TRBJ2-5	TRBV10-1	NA	CASSEGSGSKETQYF	TGCGCCAGCAGTGAAGGTAGCGGGAGCAAGGAGACCCAGTACTTC
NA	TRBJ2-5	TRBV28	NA	CASSLFRAGTEKETQYF	TGTGCCAGCAGTTTGTTTCGGGCGGGAACCGAAAAAGAGACCCAGTACTTC
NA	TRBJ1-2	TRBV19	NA	CASSVRTENYGYTF	TGTGCCAGTAGTGTCCGGACAGAAAACTATGGCTACACCTTC
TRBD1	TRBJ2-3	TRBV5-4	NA	CASTSRDRVTDTQYF	TGTGCCAGCACAAGTAGGGACAGGGTCACAGATACGCAGTATTTT
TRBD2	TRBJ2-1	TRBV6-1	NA	CATRLPGTSYNEQFF	TGTGCCACCAGGCTCCCCGGGACTAGCTACAATGAGCAGTTCTTC
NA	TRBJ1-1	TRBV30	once	CAWSVGGASGTEAFF	TGTGCCTGGAGTGTAGGTGGGGCCTCGGGCACTGAAGCTTTCTTT
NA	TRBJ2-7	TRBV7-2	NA	CASSLGGGGYEQYF	TGTGCCAGCAGCTTAGGGGGGGGCGGCTACGAGCAGTACTTC
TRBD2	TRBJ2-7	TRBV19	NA	CASSQTSGDYEQYF	TGTGCCAGTAGTCAGACTAGCGGCGACTACGAGCAGTACTTC
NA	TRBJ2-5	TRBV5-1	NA	CASSPEMRGWETQYF	TGCGCCAGCAGCCCAGAAATGAGAGGGTGGGAGACCCAGTACTTC
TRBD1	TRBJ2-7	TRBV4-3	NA	CASSQDGRDRTNEQYF	TGCGCCAGCAGCCAAGATGGCCGGGACAGGACCAACGAGCAGTACTTC
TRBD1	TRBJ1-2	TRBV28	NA	CASSTGTGRVCGYTF	TGTGCCAGCAGTACGGGGACAGGGAGGGTCTGTGGCTACACCTTC
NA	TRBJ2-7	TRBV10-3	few	CAISGDYLHSYEQYF	TGTGCCATCAGCGGTGACTACCTCCACTCCTACGAGCAGTACTTC
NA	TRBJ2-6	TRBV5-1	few	CASSLLSRDSGANVLTF	TGCGCCAGCAGCTTGTTAAGCAGGGACTCTGGGGCCAACGTCCTGACTTTC
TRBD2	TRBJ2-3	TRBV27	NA	CASSSRPGLVASTDTQYF	TGTGCCAGCAGTTCAAGGCCGGGACTAGTGGCTAGCACAGATACGCAGTATTTT
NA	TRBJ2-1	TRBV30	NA	CAWSVPHFPQEQFF	TGTGCCTGGAGTGTACCCCACTTCCCGCAAGAGCAGTTCTTC
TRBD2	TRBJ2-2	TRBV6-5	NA	CASSSSGSGGELFF	TGTGCCAGCAGTTCTAGCGGGAGTGGCGGGGAGCTGTTTTTT
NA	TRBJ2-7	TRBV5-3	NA	CARSQLTREIHEQYF	TGTGCCAGAAGCCAGTTAACCAGGGAAATCCACGAGCAGTACTTC
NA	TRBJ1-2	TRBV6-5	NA	CASSYSWGVYGYTF	TGTGCCAGCAGTTACTCATGGGGCGTCTATGGCTACACCTTC
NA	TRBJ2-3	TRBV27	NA	CASSLSGGLTQYF	TGTGCCAGCAGTTTATCGGGGGGGCTAACGCAGTATTTT
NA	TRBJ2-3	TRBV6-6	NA	CASRRDTQYF	TGTGCCAGCAGGAGAGATACGCAGTATTTT
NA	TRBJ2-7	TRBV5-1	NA	CASSLGIAYEQYF	TGCGCCAGCAGCTTGGGTATAGCCTACGAGCAGTACTTC
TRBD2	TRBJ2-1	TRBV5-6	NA	CASSSGLAGIEQFF	TGTGCCAGCAGCTCGGGACTAGCGGGAATTGAGCAGTTCTTC
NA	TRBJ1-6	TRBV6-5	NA	CASSYGGSSYNSPLHF	TGTGCCAGCAGTTACGGGGGGTCATCCTATAATTCACCCCTCCACTTT
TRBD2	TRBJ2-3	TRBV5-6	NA	CASSREGADTQYF	TGTGCCAGCAGCCGGGAGGGCGCAGATACGCAGTATTTT